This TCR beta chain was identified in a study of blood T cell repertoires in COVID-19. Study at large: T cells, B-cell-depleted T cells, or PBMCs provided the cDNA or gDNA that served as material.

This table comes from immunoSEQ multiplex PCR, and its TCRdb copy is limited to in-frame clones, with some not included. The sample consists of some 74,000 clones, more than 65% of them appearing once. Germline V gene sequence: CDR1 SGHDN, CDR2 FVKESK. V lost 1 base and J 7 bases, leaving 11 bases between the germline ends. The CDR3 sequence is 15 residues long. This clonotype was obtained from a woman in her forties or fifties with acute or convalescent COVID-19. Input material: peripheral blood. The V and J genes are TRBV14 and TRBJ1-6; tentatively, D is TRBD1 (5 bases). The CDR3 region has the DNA TGTGCCAGCAGCCAAGCGGGGGGGAGGAATTCACCCCTCCACTTT. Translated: CASSQAGGRNSPLHF.